Presented here are 30 T cell receptor beta chains from one specimen sequenced in a study of T cell responses to AZD1222 COVID-19 vaccine. Clones were read by immunoSEQ multiplex PCR, and TCRdb kept only the in-frame ones, dropping some. The sample gives roughly 120,000 clones, roughly 87% of which show up once; 9.5% to 15% is in the top ten. The sample consisted of peripheral blood, taken on day 0 of MenACWY control vaccination. The receptor set was obtained from an adult in good health.

This clone was counted at least ten times. CDR3 amino acids: CASSHRDSLNYGYTF. In nucleotides, the CDR3 is TGTGCCAGTAGTCACCGGGACAGCCTTAACTATGGCTACACCTTC. The chain uses TRBV19 and TRBJ1-2, with 7 bases fitting TRBD1. The V gene's germline CDR1 is LNHDA and CDR2 SQIVND (reference sequence). With V trimmed by 5 bases and J by 1 base, 7 bases remained unmatched. This CDR3 comprises 15 residues.

The chain employs TRBV30 and TRBJ1-1; D gene unclear. Germline assignment: CDR1 GTSNPN and CDR2 SVGIG (reference sequence). This CDR3 has 12 residues. V lost 2 bases, J lost 1 base, and 5 bases lay in between. CDR3 bases: TGTGCCTGGAGTCGACAGAACACTGAAGCTTTCTTT. It yields the protein CAWSRQNTEAFF.

The CDR3 region is CASSPLPGPNEKLFF. CDR3 nucleotide sequence: TGTGCCAGCTCACCACTGCCAGGTCCGAATGAAAAACTGTTTTTT. This sequence joins TRBV18 and TRBJ1-4; D is unclear. CDR1 is KGHSH, CDR2 LQKENI, per germline. CDR3 length: 15 amino acids. V gave up 1 base and J gave up 5 bases, with 11 bases separating them.

The rearrangement joins TRBV19 to TRBJ1-5, with D possibly matching TRBD1 (5 bases). This CDR3 contains 13 residues. CDR1 and CDR2 (germline): LNHDA, SQIVND (reference sequence). V gave up 0 bases and J gave up 6 bases, with 6 bases separating them. The CDR3 nucleotides are TGTGCCAGTAGTATAGATGGGGGTCAGCCCCAGCATTTT. The encoded protein is CASSIDGGQPQHF. The full variable domain, rest sourced from reference TRBV19 and TRBJ1-5, is DGGITQSPKYLFRKEGQNVTLSCEQNLNHDAMYWYRQDPGQGLRLIYYSQIVNDFQKGDIAEGYSVSREKKESFPLTVTSAQKNPTAFYLCASSIDGGQPQHFGDGTRLSIL.

The gene calls are TRBV29-1 and TRBJ2-5; 11 bases map to TRBD1. The CDR3 sequence is 15 residues long. Germline V gene sequence: CDR1 SQVTM, CDR2 ANQGSEA. The V and J ends lost 4 bases and 5 bases, in that order; junction bases with no gene match: 9. The CDR3 region has the DNA TGCAGCGTTGCAGGGGGACAGGGGGGGTTGGAGACCCAGTACTTC. Translation gives CSVAGGQGGLETQYF.

This clone was picked up one time. The CDR3 sequence is CASSLRTGAYEKLFF. CDR3 bases: TGTGCCAGCAGCCTCCGGACAGGGGCGTATGAAAAACTGTTTTTT. The J gene is TRBJ1-4, the V gene TRBV11-1; 9 bases are a match to TRBD1. This CDR3 is built from 15 residues. Unmatched junction bases numbered 7, after V lost 5 bases and J lost 6 bases. Germline loops: CDR1 SGHAT, CDR2 FQDESV (reference sequence). The entire variable domain, with the rest obtained from reference TRBV11-1 and TRBJ1-4, is as follows: EAEVAQSPRYKITEKSQAVAFWCDPISGHATLYWYRQILGQGPELLVQFQDESVVDDSQLPKDRFSAERLKGVDSTLKIQPAELGDSAMYLCASSLRTGAYEKLFFGSGTQLSVL.

The chain couples TRBV28 to TRBJ1-4; 7 bases line up with TRBD1. This CDR3 is 15 amino acids long. The germline V gene encodes CDR1 MDHEN and CDR2 SYDVKM. V was clipped by 4 bases and J by 7 bases; unmatched bases: 9. The CDR3 region has the DNA TGTGCCAGCAGTTCGGGGACAGAAGGTAGTGAAAAACTGTTTTTT. This gives the protein CASSSGTEGSEKLFF.

This chain uses TRBV4-3 with TRBJ2-6; TRBD1 might be the D (6 bases). V was cut by 2 bases and J by 0 bases, with 17 bases left in between. CDR1 and CDR2 from the germline V gene are LGHNA and YSLEER. The CDR3 has 19 amino acids. The CDR3 is CASSQRLTGAISGANVLTF. The CDR3 nucleotides read TGCGCCAGCAGCCAACGATTGACAGGAGCCATCTCTGGGGCCAACGTCCTGACTTTC.

The chain links TRBV6-5 to TRBJ1-2; possible D gene TRBD1, 6 bases. Germline V lookup: CDR1 MNHEY, CDR2 SVGAGI. The CDR3 is 13 amino acids. V lost 4 bases and J lost 3, with 9 bases in between. This CDR3 reads CASSSGTYYGYTF. Written as DNA, the CDR3 is TGTGCCAGCAGTTCCGGGACATACTATGGCTACACCTTC.

This clone was detected a few times. The rearrangement links TRBV19 to TRBJ2-2; D could derive from TRBD1 or TRBD2 (6 bases each). CDR1 LNHDA and CDR2 SQIVND come from the germline V gene (reference sequence). The V end lost 3 bases, the J end lost 4 bases, and 18 bases lay between the germline ends. This CDR3 comprises 17 residues. CDR3 region: CASSITRGPSSTGELFF. CDR3 nucleotide sequence: TGTGCCAGTAGTATCACCCGGGGGCCTAGCAGCACCGGGGAGCTGTTTTTT.

This chain connects TRBV5-6 to TRBJ1-6; perhaps TRBD1 as D (5 bases). The CDR3 has 14 amino acids. Germline loops: CDR1 SGHDT, CDR2 YYEEEE. V lost 4 bases to trimming and J lost 8 bases, with 13 bases between them. DNA for the CDR3: TGTGCCAGCAGCAGTCAGGGAGGTTATTCACCCCTCCACTTT. Translated: CASSSQGGYSPLHF.

V usage is TRBV15 and J usage is TRBJ2-2; 10 positions match TRBD1. The CDR3 is made up of 16 amino acids. Germline-derived CDR1 and CDR2 are LNHNV and YYDKDF (reference sequence). V gave up 0 bases and J gave up 6 bases; unmatched junction bases: 4. The CDR3 region is CATSRDRTGGSGELFF. DNA for the CDR3: TGTGCCACCAGCAGAGATAGGACAGGGGGTTCCGGGGAGCTGTTTTTT.

The rearrangement uses TRBV15 and TRBJ2-7; 8 positions match TRBD1. Losses at the gene ends were 0 bases for V and 3 bases for J; bases not matched to a gene: 7. CDR1 LNHNV and CDR2 YYDKDF come from the germline V gene (reference sequence). The CDR3 covers 16 residues. The CDR3 loop is CATSRDVGTGDYEQYF. The DNA for the CDR3 is TGTGCCACCAGCAGAGATGTGGGGACAGGCGACTACGAGCAGTACTTC.

The chain couples TRBV3-1 (or the pseudogene TRBV3-2) to TRBJ2-3; 13 nucleotides line up with TRBD2. Germline V gene data show CDR1 as LGHDT and CDR2 as YNNKEL (reference sequence). This CDR3 region has 18 residues. V dropped 5 bases and J dropped 3; count of bases not matched to a gene: 11. CDR3 bases: TGTGCCAGCAGCAATGGACTACTAGCGGGGGGGCCTACAGATACGCAGTATTTT. Protein product: CASSNGLLAGGPTDTQYF.

Only a few counts were recorded for this clone. This chain links TRBV4-3 with TRBJ2-3, with D hard to call. Germline V CDR1 and CDR2: LGHNA, YSLEER. The CDR3 covers 14 residues. V was trimmed by 0 bases and J by 4 bases, leaving 8 bases between them. The CDR3 DNA reads as TGCGCCAGCAGCCAAGATAGGGCGGCAGATACGCAGTATTTT. This sequence encodes CASSQDRAADTQYF.

This chain uses TRBV5-1 with TRBJ2-7, with no clear D. V lost 4 bases and J lost 2, with 7 bases in between. The CDR3 totals 12 residues. The germline CDR1 and CDR2 sequences are SGHRS and YFSETQ. CDR3 region: CASSLDTYEQYF. DNA of the CDR3: TGCGCCAGCAGCCTAGACACCTACGAGCAGTACTTC. Full variable domain (missing parts from reference TRBV5-1 and TRBJ2-7): KAGVTQTPRYLIKTRGQQVTLSCSPISGHRSVSWYQQTPGQGLQFLFEYFSETQRNKGNFPGRFSGRQFSNSRSEMNVSTLELGDSALYLCASSLDTYEQYFGPGTRLTVT.

The J gene is TRBJ1-5, the V gene TRBV4-1, with TRBD1 matching over 8 bases. The V segment lost 3 bases and the J segment 7 bases; nucleotides outside the gene matches: 8. The CDR3 covers 15 residues. Germline CDR1 and CDR2: MGHRA and YSYEKL. Here the CDR3 DNA reads TGCGCCAGCAGCCATTCAGGGGGCGAGGGACAGCCCCAGCATTTT. Translated, it gives CASSHSGGEGQPQHF.

This clone has only one observation. This CDR3 is CASSQQGLAGGRETQYF. The DNA for the CDR3 is TGTGCCAGCAGTCAACAGGGACTAGCGGGGGGGCGTGAGACCCAGTACTTC. V is TRBV2 and J is TRBJ2-5, with 16 bases matching TRBD2. Trimming removed 5 bases from V and 5 bases from J; junction bases left unmatched: 8. The germline CDR1 and CDR2 sequences are SNHLY and FYNNEI. The CDR3 sequence is 17 residues long.

The V gene is TRBV2, the J gene TRBJ2-7; no definite D call. Trimming pared 0 bases from V and 3 bases from J, leaving 6 bases between. There are 13 residues in the CDR3. Germline V gene lookup returns CDR1 SNHLY and CDR2 FYNNEI. In nucleotides, the CDR3 is TGTGCCAGCAGTGAAGCTCAGGTCTACGAGCAGTACTTC. Amino acid sequence: CASSEAQVYEQYF.

The V call is TRBV28, the J call TRBJ2-3; weak D call: TRBD1 (6 bases). The CDR3 is made up of 14 amino acids. Trimming pared 4 bases from V and 2 bases from J, leaving 10 bases between. Germline CDR1 reads MDHEN; CDR2 reads SYDVKM. CDR3 residues: CASSSMGATDTQYF. In DNA, the CDR3 is TGTGCCAGCAGTTCCATGGGGGCCACAGATACGCAGTATTTT.

This clone occurred once. The rearrangement links TRBV28 to TRBJ2-7; TRBD1 is a possible D gene (6 bases). CDR3 size: 12 residues. V lost 5 bases to trimming and J lost 3 bases, with 8 bases between them. Looked up from germline, CDR1 is MDHEN and CDR2 is SYDVKM. CDR3 region: CASSQGHYEQYF. The CDR3 nucleotides are TGTGCCAGCAGTCAGGGACACTACGAGCAGTACTTC.

The chain recombines TRBV4-3 with TRBJ2-3; 10 nucleotides agree with TRBD2. With 4 bases clipped from V and 1 base from J, the junction kept 5 bases outside the gene matches. CDR3 length: 16 residues. The germline gives CDR1 LGHNA, CDR2 YSLEER. The CDR3 region is CASSLLAGEGTDTQYF. The CDR3 nucleotides are TGCGCCAGCAGCCTCCTAGCGGGGGAAGGCACAGATACGCAGTATTTT.

The gene calls are TRBV3-1 (or the pseudogene TRBV3-2) and TRBJ1-2; 7 bases agree with TRBD1. The V segment lost 5 bases and the J segment 0 bases; nucleotides outside the gene matches: 3. The CDR3 sequence is 14 residues long. Germline lookup yields CDR1 LGHDT and CDR2 YNNKEL (reference sequence). The CDR3 sequence is CASSDRVANYGYTF. CDR3 sequence (DNA): TGTGCCAGCAGCGACAGGGTAGCTAACTATGGCTACACCTTC.

This chain uses TRBV6-2 or TRBV6-3 with TRBJ2-2; D gene unclear. The CDR3 loop spans 15 amino acids. Germline V gene data show CDR1 as MNHEY and CDR2 as SVGEGT. Between the trimmed V and J ends, which lost 5 bases and 5 bases, there was a span of 15 bases. The CDR3 region has the DNA TGTGCCAGCAGTCTCTGGGTCAGCGAGACCGGGGAGCTGTTTTTT. As protein: CASSLWVSETGELFF.

The V gene is TRBV18, the J gene TRBJ1-3; no reliable D call. Trimming stripped 3 bases from V and 9 bases from J, with 21 bases between. The germline V gene encodes CDR1 KGHSH and CDR2 LQKENI. The CDR3 contains 16 residues. CDR3 nucleotides: TGTGCCAGCTCACCTACGACTCGGACCCTGGAACCCACCATATATTTT. Amino acid sequence: CASSPTTRTLEPTIYF.

Written as DNA, the CDR3 is TGTGCCAGCAGTGAATGGGCAGGGGGACAAGAGACCCAGTACTTC. Translated, it gives CASSEWAGGQETQYF. The chain links TRBV6-1 to TRBJ2-5; 7 nucleotides line up with TRBD1. Germline CDR1 reads MNHNS; CDR2 reads SASEGT. The trim removed 2 bases at V and 2 bases at J, leaving 5 bases unmatched. The CDR3 runs 15 residues.

This clone was seen a few times. The rearrangement links TRBV5-4 to TRBJ2-2, with TRBD1 identical over 9 bases. The J segment lost 7 bases and the V segment lost 1 base, leaving 2 bases of the junction unmatched. Germline-derived CDR1 and CDR2 are SGHNT and YYREEE (reference sequence). The CDR3 is 14 amino acids. CDR3: CASSLTGGVGELFF. CDR3 nucleotide sequence: TGTGCCAGCAGCTTGACAGGGGGCGTCGGGGAGCTGTTTTTT.

The rearrangement links TRBV7-2 to TRBJ1-6, with 10 bases identical to TRBD1. The CDR3 extends over 16 amino acids. Trimming took 4 bases from V and 6 from J; bases not matched to a gene: 6. Germline V gene data show CDR1 as SGHTA and CDR2 as FQGNSA. The CDR3 region is CASSSDRGWSNSPLHF. CDR3 nucleotide sequence: TGTGCCAGCAGCTCGGACAGGGGGTGGTCTAATTCACCCCTCCACTTT. Supplemented by reference TRBV7-2 and TRBJ1-6, the full variable domain reads GAGVSQSPSNKVTEKGKDVELRCDPISGHTALYWYRQSLGQGLEFLIYFQGNSAPDKSGLPSDRFSAERTGGSVSTLTIQRTQQEDSAVYLCASSSDRGWSNSPLHFGNGTRLTVT.

The chain uses TRBV7-2 and TRBJ2-1; the D is unclear. The CDR3 runs 14 residues. V lost 5 bases to trimming and J lost 4 bases, with 12 bases between them. Germline V gene data show CDR1 as SGHTA and CDR2 as FQGNSA. This CDR3 is CASSPGWAYNEQFF. DNA of the CDR3: TGTGCCAGCAGCCCCGGGTGGGCGTACAATGAGCAGTTCTTC.

This clone was seen only a few times. This chain links TRBV7-9 with TRBJ1-5; TRBD1 might be the D (6 bases). In germline, CDR1 is SEHNR, CDR2 FQNEAQ (reference sequence). Between the trimmed V and J ends, which lost 5 bases and 7 bases, there was a span of 9 bases. CDR3 length equals 12 residues. Written as DNA, the CDR3 is TGTGCCAGCAGCCAAGGGGGGCAGCCCCAGCATTTT. It is translated as CASSQGGQPQHF.